These 13 T cell receptor beta chains came from one sample sequenced in a study of regulatory T cells in long-lasting Graves disease. Researchers made TCR beta libraries by using iRepertoire HTBI primers and running Arm-PCR on CDR3 regions. TCRdb itself ran the multiplex PCR reads through MiXCR, one entry per CDR3 protein. The top ten clones hold approximately 28% of a sample with a few hundred thousand distinct CDR3 sequences, around 23% of them seen once. This sample's time point: persistent/refractory GD, antithyroid drugs over 5 years with positive TRAb. The TCR library used RNA extracted from PBMCs. The sample in question was peripheral blood mononuclear cells (PBMCs), obtained when the disease was refractory, from a patient treated with antithyroid drugs. These receptors all come from a woman between 35 and 50 years old with Graves disease.

This clonotype appeared a few times. V gene TRBV5-1 combines with J gene TRBJ1-1; possible D gene TRBD1, 5 bases. Looked up from germline, CDR1 is SGHRS and CDR2 is YFSETQ. The ends were cut back, 7 bases at V and 1 base at J, with 20 bases in the middle. This CDR3 has 16 amino acids. This CDR3 reads CASRTSGRVPNTEAFF. The CDR3 DNA reads TGCGCCAGCCGGACCTCAGGGAGGGTGCCGAACACTGAAGCTTTCTTT. Full variable domain (remainder filled in from reference TRBV5-1 and TRBJ1-1): KAGVTQTPRYLIKTRGQQVTLSCSPISGHRSVSWYQQTPGQGLQFLFEYFSETQRNKGNFPGRFSGRQFSNSRSEMNVSTLELGDSALYLCASRTSGRVPNTEAFFGQGTRLTVV.

In its sample, this clonotype was seen many times. The J gene is TRBJ2-7, the V gene TRBV27; TRBD2 matches at 7 bases. The CDR3 runs to 18 residues. The junction had 16 bases not matched to a gene; V was cut back by 2 bases and J by 3 bases. Germline CDR1 and CDR2: MNHEY and SMNVEV (reference sequence). In nucleotides, the CDR3 is TGTGCCAGCAGTTTAGGAGGAGTCCGGACTAGATGGGACTACGAGCAGTACTTC. Encoded protein: CASSLGGVRTRWDYEQYF.

There are a few counts of this clonotype. The rearrangement joins TRBV28 to TRBJ2-7, with D possibly being TRBD1 (5 bases). V was cut by 6 bases and J by 3 bases, with 12 bases left in between. Germline assignment: CDR1 MDHEN and CDR2 SYDVKM. This CDR3 comprises 13 residues. DNA for the CDR3: TGTGCCAGCAGGCCAACAGGAATCTACGAGCAGTACTTC. It yields the protein CASRPTGIYEQYF.

This clonotype was detected ten times or more. This chain connects TRBV2 to TRBJ1-1, with D uncertain. Trimming took 6 bases from V and 6 from J, leaving 11 bases between them. The CDR3 runs to 12 residues. Germline CDR1 SNHLY, CDR2 FYNNEI. CDR3 amino acids: CASSPHWAEAFF. CDR3 nucleotides: TGTGCCAGCAGCCCCCATTGGGCTGAAGCTTTCTTT.

The chain couples TRBV7-2 to TRBJ2-5; D not certain. The V and J ends lost 2 bases and 0 bases respectively, with 7 bases between them. The V gene's germline CDR1 is SGHTA and CDR2 FQGNSA. This CDR3 comprises 14 residues. CDR3 region: CASSLLYYQETQYF. The CDR3 DNA is TGTGCCAGCAGCTTATTGTACTACCAAGAGACCCAGTACTTC.

This clonotype was seen a few times. V usage is TRBV29-1 and J usage is TRBJ1-1; possible D gene TRBD1, 5 bases. The CDR3 is 14 residues long. With 3 bases removed from V and 8 bases from J, the gap between germline ends came to 19 bases. CDR1 is SQVTM and CDR2 is ANQGSEA in the germline V gene. The CDR3 DNA sequence: TGCAGCGTTGATAGGTCCGAGCAGGGTCAAGAAGCTTTCTTT. Amino acid sequence: CSVDRSEQGQEAFF.

This clonotype was observed many times. J is TRBJ1-1 and V is TRBV24-1; D not resolved. Germline values: CDR1 KGHDR, CDR2 SFDVKD. The ends were cut back, 3 bases at V and 7 bases at J, with 5 bases in the middle. The CDR3 is made up of 11 amino acids. CDR3 in DNA: TGTGCCACCAGTGATGGATATGAAGCTTTCTTT. Encoded protein: CATSDGYEAFF.

Many counts were recorded for this clonotype. The chain uses TRBV10-3 and TRBJ2-7; D is perhaps TRBD1 (6 bases). The CDR3 extends over 18 amino acids. Germline V gene lookup returns CDR1 ENHRY and CDR2 SYGVKD. V was trimmed by 7 bases and J by 2 bases, leaving 27 bases between them. DNA for the CDR3: TGTGCCATCAATTCCAATCCTCCCGGGACAAACGAACCCTACGAGCAGTACTTC. This gives the protein CAINSNPPGTNEPYEQYF.

This clonotype came up once. The chain employs TRBV7-9 and TRBJ2-3; D is possibly TRBD2 (5 bases). Germline V gene lookup returns CDR1 SEHNR and CDR2 FQNEAQ (reference sequence). CDR3 size: 14 residues. The V end lost 5 bases, the J end lost 8 bases, and 17 bases lay between the germline ends. The CDR3: CASSPAGVDGTQYF. CDR3 DNA sequence: TGTGCCAGCAGCCCCGCGGGCGTTGATGGTACGCAGTATTTT.

The J gene is TRBJ2-2, the V gene TRBV19; D gene unclear. CDR1 is LNHDA and CDR2 is SQIVND in the germline V gene (reference sequence). V was clipped by 6 bases and J by 1 base, with 15 bases between them. CDR3 length equals 16 residues. The DNA for the CDR3 is TGTGCCAGTAGATATAATGGAGCAGTGAACACCGGGGAGCTGTTTTTT. It yields the protein CASRYNGAVNTGELFF.

The chain combines TRBV10-2 with TRBJ2-7, with D unclear. The germline CDR1 and CDR2 sequences are WSHSY and SAAADI. Deletions cut 4 bases from V and 0 bases from J, with 10 bases between. This CDR3 comprises 14 residues. The CDR3 loop reads CASSVLGSSYEQYF. CDR3 sequence (DNA): TGCGCCAGCAGTGTTCTAGGAAGCTCCTACGAGCAGTACTTC.

The CDR3: CASSQTSSYEQYF. CDR3 nucleotides: TGTGCCAGCAGCCAGACCTCCTCCTACGAGCAGTACTTC. V is TRBV4-2 and J is TRBJ2-7; no definite D call. The germline V gene encodes CDR1 LGHNA and CDR2 YNFKEQ. This CDR3 is 13 amino acids long. The V and J ends lost 3 bases and 0 bases respectively, with 6 bases between them.

The chain is built from TRBV11-2 and TRBJ2-5, with no clear D. The V end was cut by 1 base, the J end by 5 bases, with 14 bases between. The CDR3 covers 15 residues. From germline, CDR1 is SGHAT and CDR2 FQNNGV. The CDR3 DNA follows: TGTGCCAGCAGCTTAGTTATACAGCCTAGGGAGACCCAGTACTTC. Its translation is CASSLVIQPRETQYF. The entire variable domain, with the rest obtained from reference TRBV11-2 and TRBJ2-5, is as follows: EAGVAQSPRYKIIEKRQSVAFWCNPISGHATLYWYQQILGQGPKLLIQFQNNGVVDDSQLPKDRFSAERLKGVDSTLKIQPAKLEDSAVYLCASSLVIQPRETQYFGPGTRLLVL.